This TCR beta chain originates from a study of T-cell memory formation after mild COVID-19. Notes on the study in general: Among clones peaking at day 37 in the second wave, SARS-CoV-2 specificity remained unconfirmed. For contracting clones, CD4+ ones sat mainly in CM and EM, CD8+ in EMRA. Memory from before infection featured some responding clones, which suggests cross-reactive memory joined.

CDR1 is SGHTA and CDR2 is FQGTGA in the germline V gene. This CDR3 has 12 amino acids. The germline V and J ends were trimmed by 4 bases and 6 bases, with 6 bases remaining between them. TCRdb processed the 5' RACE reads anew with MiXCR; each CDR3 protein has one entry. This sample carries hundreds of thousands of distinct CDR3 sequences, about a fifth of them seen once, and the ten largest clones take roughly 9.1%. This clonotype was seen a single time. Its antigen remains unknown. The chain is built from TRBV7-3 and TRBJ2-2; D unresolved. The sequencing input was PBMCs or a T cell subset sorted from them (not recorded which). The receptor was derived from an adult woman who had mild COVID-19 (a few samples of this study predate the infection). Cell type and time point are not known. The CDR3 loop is CASSYVAGELFF. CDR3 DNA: TGTGCCAGCAGCTACGTAGCCGGGGAGCTGTTTTTT. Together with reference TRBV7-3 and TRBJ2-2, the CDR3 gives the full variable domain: GAGVSQTPSNKVTEKGKYVELRCDPISGHTALYWYRQSLGQGPEFLIYFQGTGAADDSGLPNDRFFAVRPEGSVSTLKIQRTERGDSAVYLCASSYVAGELFFGEGSRLTVL.